What follows are 5 T cell receptor beta chains derived from one specimen sequenced in a study of T cells in Graves' hyperthyroidism and ophthalmopathy. The investigators amplified TCR beta CDR3 regions from RNA transcripts. First-round RT-PCR targeting the TCR CDR3 was performed with the HTBI primer set. TCRdb re-called the multiplex PCR reads through MiXCR, storing one row per CDR3 protein. This sample has hundreds of thousands of distinct CDR3 sequences, with 15% to 18% found just once. The sequencing sample was made of blood. The receptors were gathered from a woman aged 18-30 years with Graves' hyperthyroidism.

This clonotype was counted ten times or more. The chain joins TRBV28 to TRBJ2-1; unclear D gene. V lost 5 bases, J lost 5 bases, and 10 bases lay in between. Per germline, CDR1 MDHEN and CDR2 SYDVKM. This CDR3 is built from 13 residues. CDR3 amino acids: CASSRHGDNEQFF. Written as DNA, the CDR3 is TGTGCCAGCAGTCGCCATGGGGACAATGAGCAGTTCTTC.

This clonotype was detected ten times or more. The chain links TRBV3-1 to TRBJ2-3; D remains ambiguous. Trimming shortened V by 0 bases and J by 4 bases, and 11 bases separated the two germline ends. The CDR3 spans 15 residues. The V gene's germline CDR1 is LGHDT and CDR2 YNNKEL (reference sequence). CDR3 protein: CASSQEPTPSDTQYF. DNA for the CDR3: TGTGCCAGCAGCCAAGAGCCGACTCCCTCAGATACGCAGTATTTT.

In its sample, this clonotype was seen many times. V usage is TRBV20-1 and J usage is TRBJ2-1, with TRBD2 identical over 12 bases. This CDR3 has 16 residues. J was trimmed by 3 bases and V by 6 bases; bases with no gene match: 9. The germline V gene has CDR1 DFQATT and CDR2 SNEGSKA (reference sequence). CDR3 bases: TGCAGTGCAAAGACTAGCGGGAGAGGAAGCTACAATGAGCAGTTCTTC. It encodes CSAKTSGRGSYNEQFF.

The chain is built from TRBV5-5 and TRBJ2-7; 9 nucleotides match TRBD2. V was clipped by 6 bases and J by 0 bases; unmatched bases: 7. The CDR3 consists of 15 residues. Germline V gene sequence: CDR1 SGHKS, CDR2 YYEKEE (reference sequence). For the CDR3, the DNA is TGTGCCAGCACCCAGACTAGCGGCAGCTCCTACGAGCAGTACTTC. This encodes CASTQTSGSSYEQYF. Full variable domain (outside the CDR3, taken from reference TRBV5-5 and TRBJ2-7): DAGVTQSPTHLIKTRGQQVTLRCSPISGHKSVSWYQQVLGQGPQFIFQYYEKEERGRGNFPDRFSARQFPNYSSELNVNALLLGDSALYLCASTQTSGSSYEQYFGPGTRLTVT.

This clonotype was observed at least ten times. The chain uses TRBV9 and TRBJ2-1, with D tentatively TRBD1 or TRBD2 (5 bases each). The CDR3 extends over 15 amino acids. Deletions cut 4 bases from V and 7 bases from J, with 18 bases between. Germline V gene data show CDR1 as SGDLS and CDR2 as YYNGEE. CDR3 in DNA: TGTGCCAGCAGCTTCGGTCCAGGGAGAGGGAATGAGCAGTTCTTC. This sequence encodes CASSFGPGRGNEQFF. Complete variable domain (other parts from reference TRBV9 and TRBJ2-1): DSGVTQTPKHLITATGQRVTLRCSPRSGDLSVYWYQQSLDQGLQFLIQYYNGEERAKGNILERFSAQQFPDLHSELNLSSLELGDSALYFCASSFGPGRGNEQFFGPGTRLTVL.